Included here is one T cell receptor beta chain sequence, with context. Original methodology: Cell counts per sample came from amplifying reference gene primers. Sequenced by immunoSEQ multiplex PCR; TCRdb stores in-frame clones only, minus some. Clonal size and the V and J genes are those of that table, whereas D and trimming came from the DNA. The sample lists around 270,000 clones; around 85% were seen once. In Seattle, patients joined the study during active infection and were tracked longitudinally. The data originate from a study of blood T cell repertoires in COVID-19. Study summary: Samples of COVID-19 (acute and convalescent) were obtained from the United States, Italy and Spain. In each case, the material was cDNA or gDNA derived from T cells, B-cell-depleted T cells, or PBMCs.

Looked up from germline, CDR1 is LGHDT and CDR2 is YNNKEL (reference sequence). Unmatched junction bases numbered 9, after V lost 2 bases and J lost 0 bases. This CDR3 spans 18 amino acids. Sequences were obtained from peripheral blood. The genes are TRBV3-1 (or the pseudogene TRBV3-2) and TRBJ2-7, with 11 bases aligning to TRBD2. The TCR originated in a human donor with COVID-19, enrolled during active disease. The donor label of this sample is uncertain. CDR3 region: CASSQTRLAGRPSYEQYF. The CDR3 DNA is TGTGCCAGCAGCCAAACAAGACTAGCGGGACGTCCCTCCTACGAGCAGTACTTC.